Listed below are T cell receptor beta chains from one sample, sequenced in a study of blood T cells in healthy people across ages. One entry per CDR3 protein results from TCRdb running MiXCR on the 5' RACE reads. There are approximately 780,000 distinct CDR3 sequences in the sample; 25% to 30% occur only once, and 3% lies in the top ten. These records were also assigned to another study, of T cells of mothers and their children.

The sample consisted of blood. These receptor sequences come from a boy aged 5-17 years in good health. Each CDR3 is given without its conserved first and last residue. The order of the fields is J gene, V gene, clone size, CDR3 protein. The size of a clone is reported for some rows only, either as once, few or many, or as a class for expanded clones.

j_gene: TRBJ1-3; v_gene: TRBV12-3/TRBV12-4; abundance: NA; CDR3aa: ASSLYLGQGGPTGNTIY
j_gene: TRBJ2-3; v_gene: TRBV10-2; abundance: NA; CDR3aa: ASSERWGVDTQY
j_gene: TRBJ2-3; v_gene: TRBV7-2; abundance: NA; CDR3aa: ASSSTLTDTQY
j_gene: TRBJ2-7; v_gene: TRBV10-1; abundance: NA; CDR3aa: ASSESATGNDEQY
j_gene: TRBJ2-7; v_gene: TRBV6-6; abundance: NA; CDR3aa: ASRTPGRDEQY
j_gene: TRBJ1-2; v_gene: TRBV5-6; abundance: few; CDR3aa: ASSLRLYGYT
j_gene: TRBJ2-7; v_gene: TRBV12-3/TRBV12-4; abundance: many; CDR3aa: ASSFGAGGPYEQY
j_gene: TRBJ1-5; v_gene: TRBV2; abundance: NA; CDR3aa: GCAGDQSNQPQH
j_gene: TRBJ1-2; v_gene: TRBV4-1; abundance: NA; CDR3aa: ASSLKQGTNYGYT
j_gene: TRBJ1-4; v_gene: TRBV5-1; abundance: many; CDR3aa: ASSKNTGTSTNEKLF
j_gene: TRBJ2-7; v_gene: TRBV3-1; abundance: NA; CDR3aa: ASSQGRAASYEQY
j_gene: TRBJ2-1; v_gene: TRBV12-3/TRBV12-4; abundance: NA; CDR3aa: ASSAGLEPF
j_gene: TRBJ2-5; v_gene: TRBV20-1; abundance: NA; CDR3aa: SARRGPGQETQY
j_gene: TRBJ2-7; v_gene: TRBV11-2; abundance: few; CDR3aa: ASSATETYEQY
j_gene: TRBJ2-3; v_gene: TRBV14; abundance: NA; CDR3aa: ASREFTSTDTQY
j_gene: TRBJ2-7; v_gene: TRBV20-1; abundance: few; CDR3aa: SASPVAGDSYEQY
j_gene: TRBJ1-2; v_gene: TRBV12-3/TRBV12-4; abundance: few; CDR3aa: ASSSDRGAYGYT
j_gene: TRBJ2-3; v_gene: TRBV7-9; abundance: few; CDR3aa: ASSWTGTDTQY
j_gene: TRBJ1-3; v_gene: TRBV6-1; abundance: few; CDR3aa: ASRQGNSGNTTY
j_gene: TRBJ2-6; v_gene: TRBV2; abundance: few; CDR3aa: ASTGQGTGANVLT
j_gene: TRBJ1-5; v_gene: TRBV6-5; abundance: few; CDR3aa: ASSSLGHTNQPQH
j_gene: TRBJ2-5; v_gene: TRBV9; abundance: NA; CDR3aa: ASSVAGVLQETQY
j_gene: NA; v_gene: TRBV12-3/TRBV12-4; abundance: many; CDR3aa: ASSPGTGVNEQF
j_gene: TRBJ2-1; v_gene: TRBV7-2; abundance: few; CDR3aa: ASSPQDRGRYNEQF
j_gene: TRBJ2-2; v_gene: TRBV28; abundance: NA; CDR3aa: ASSPPQGVGTGELF
j_gene: TRBJ2-3; v_gene: TRBV12-3/TRBV12-4; abundance: many; CDR3aa: ASSLGGGSDTQY
j_gene: TRBJ1-1; v_gene: TRBV20-1; abundance: few; CDR3aa: SSGEGSRNTEAF
j_gene: TRBJ1-1; v_gene: TRBV6-2/TRBV6-3; abundance: NA; CDR3aa: ASSYNRGPGTEAF
j_gene: TRBJ2-5; v_gene: TRBV29-1; abundance: NA; CDR3aa: SGGTPSETQC
j_gene: TRBJ1-2; v_gene: TRBV7-9; abundance: NA; CDR3aa: ASSIRPLGGYT
j_gene: TRBJ2-5; v_gene: TRBV20-1; abundance: NA; CDR3aa: SAVGQGQGTQY
j_gene: NA; v_gene: TRBV9; abundance: NA; CDR3aa: ASGGGGDEQF
j_gene: TRBJ1-1; v_gene: TRBV20-1; abundance: few; CDR3aa: SARAPPRPGGAITLNTEAF
j_gene: TRBJ1-1; v_gene: TRBV29-1; abundance: NA; CDR3aa: SAHRDTTTEAF
j_gene: NA; v_gene: TRBV18; abundance: few; CDR3aa: ASSDPGLAGNYEQY
j_gene: NA; v_gene: TRBV6-5; abundance: NA; CDR3aa: ASSYGPASGALQQF
j_gene: TRBJ2-5; v_gene: TRBV7-2; abundance: NA; CDR3aa: ASSLVRDRAGTQY
j_gene: TRBJ2-2; v_gene: TRBV20-1; abundance: NA; CDR3aa: SARDALRRGPKNTGELF
j_gene: TRBJ1-5; v_gene: TRBV11-2; abundance: few; CDR3aa: ASSLSGSKPQH
j_gene: TRBJ2-1; v_gene: TRBV7-9; abundance: NA; CDR3aa: ASSPPTGAILNEQF
j_gene: TRBJ1-1; v_gene: TRBV28; abundance: NA; CDR3aa: ASTWKTGTGAF
j_gene: TRBJ2-2; v_gene: TRBV20-1; abundance: NA; CDR3aa: SAVRDNWNTGELF
j_gene: TRBJ2-7; v_gene: TRBV12-3/TRBV12-4; abundance: NA; CDR3aa: ASSPGLAGSREQY
j_gene: TRBJ2-3; v_gene: TRBV20-1; abundance: NA; CDR3aa: SAPLAGSTDTQY
j_gene: TRBJ1-2; v_gene: TRBV6-2/TRBV6-3; abundance: NA; CDR3aa: ASSYETQGQDYGYT
j_gene: TRBJ2-5; v_gene: TRBV7-3; abundance: few; CDR3aa: ASSLLGEGLQY
j_gene: TRBJ2-7; v_gene: TRBV14; abundance: NA; CDR3aa: ASSQTTGSTYEQY
j_gene: TRBJ2-7; v_gene: TRBV19; abundance: few; CDR3aa: ASSSGESRREY
j_gene: TRBJ2-3; v_gene: TRBV4-1; abundance: few; CDR3aa: ASSHIAGPTDTQY
j_gene: TRBJ2-1; v_gene: TRBV6-1; abundance: few; CDR3aa: ASSTRRGTSSYNEQF
j_gene: TRBJ1-2; v_gene: TRBV13; abundance: NA; CDR3aa: ATLGRLNYGYT
j_gene: TRBJ1-6; v_gene: TRBV20-1; abundance: few; CDR3aa: SARQESVISPLH
j_gene: TRBJ1-4; v_gene: TRBV6-5; abundance: NA; CDR3aa: ASSSTTSATNEKLF